Given below is one T cell receptor (beta chain) in context. It lacks a known antigen. No base-level quality is on record; no much larger clone is a single base apart. V is pared back by 5 bases and J by 1 base, with 15 bases lying between the germline termini. The germline V gene (reference sequence) sets CDR1 to MNHEY and CDR2 to SMNVEV. Including the terminal cysteine and phenylalanine, the CDR3 comprises 17 residues. Kept here is only the CDR3 DNA, which spans 51 bases and is read in frame from base 1. Enrolling through a virtual design, the prospective study's participants ranged in age from roughly 18 to 89 years and lived across 20 to 25 United States geographic areas. Cohort assignment in the prospective study relied on participant-reported clinical history from a screening survey and a study questionnaire. Exposed participants had been in contact with someone with a PCR-confirmed or clinician-diagnosed COVID-19 case within 2 weeks of study entry. Each participant in the prospective study had whole blood, serum and a nasopharyngeal or oropharyngeal swab collected by mobile phlebotomists. Over a roughly two-month period, participants in the prospective study had the option of providing additional blood draws and questionnaires. Before DNA extraction, prospective study blood samples were shipped either frozen or at room temperature.

The sample is drawn from a study of blood T cell repertoires in COVID-19 (dated by TCRdb to 2019 to 2021). Describing the broader study: Collaborator samples came from the United States, Italy and Spain and covered acute and convalescent phases of COVID-19. The prospective study material was composed of cDNA or gDNA derived from T cells, B-cell-depleted T cells, or PBMCs. Deeply sampled blood TCRbeta repertoires from subjects exposed to, actively infected with, or recovered from COVID-19 were included in the dataset. The repertoires were released in a freely available public database intended as a resource for research on the immune response to SARS-CoV-2. The samples were drawn from two sources: the first 160 participants of the ongoing ImmuneRACE study, and over 1,000 subjects contributed by 6 global collaborators. A de-identified subject ID, COVID-19 status, age in years and sex were almost always included in the sample metadata. Where HLA class I and class II types were available, the types were taken from metadata supplied by the sample provider, not from assay-based typing. What the authors observed across the whole study: How much clinical and demographic metadata was included differed by source and by participant, and the metadata was provided uncurated.

TCRbeta CDR3 regions were amplified from genomic DNA by means of the immunoSEQ Assay, a bias-controlled multiplex PCR. On the study's bioinformatics: The number of nucleated cells in each sample was estimated from the amplification of reference gene primers within the assay. To quantify the absolute abundance of each unique TCRbeta CDR3 rearrangement, sequence reads were collapsed and filtered. For each sample, productive Simpson clonality was calculated as the square root of Simpson's diversity index over productive rearrangements. In TCRdb, the immuneACCESS table is reduced to in-frame sequences with V and J assigned. These tables do not hold every clone; where another copy was compared, an unresolved V gene accounts for under half, and the others remain unexplained. That table is the source of V, J and clone size, and D and trimming were worked out from the DNA. The table for this sample lists roughly 270,000 clones; approximately 80% of them were counted only once. Roughly 5.3% of the sample rests with the top ten.

Here the chain combines TRBV27 and TRBJ2-6; TRBD2 is a weak D gene call, 5 bases matching. The sequence was obtained from a man aged 35-49 years who had been exposed to COVID-19. The sequenced sample consisted of PBMCs or T cells enriched from blood (not recorded which). This receptor has the CDR3 CASSAYPRLSGANVLTF. The bases read TGTGCCAGCAGTGCCTACCCCAGACTATCTGGGGCCAACGTCCTGACTTTC. With all but the CDR3 taken from the reference TRBV27 and TRBJ2-6 genes, the full variable domain is: EAQVTQNPRYLITVTGKKLTVTCSQNMNHEYMSWYRQDPGLGLRQIYYSMNVEVTDKGDVPEGYKVSRKEKRNFPLILESPSPNQTSLYFCASSAYPRLSGANVLTFGAGSRLTVL.